This T cell receptor (beta chain) emerged from a study of T cells in Graves' hyperthyroidism and ophthalmopathy. Study-level results: Most thyroid clonotypes expanded above 0.001 were also detected in blood. Stable hyperthyroidism was separated from ophthalmopathy by a model based on 13 V-J features.

J was trimmed by 10 bases and V by 5 bases; bases with no gene match: 1. Looked up from germline, CDR1 is SNHLY and CDR2 is FYNNEI. The CDR3 is 12 residues long. TCR beta CDR3 sequences were amplified from RNA transcripts. HTBI primers drove first-round RT-PCR of the TCR CDR3. TCRdb used MiXCR to reprocess the multiplex PCR reads, holding one entry per CDR3 protein. This table has fewer than 800,000 distinct CDR3 sequences, approximately 16% appearing once. Patients were excluded because of uncontrolled infection, other autoimmune disease, pregnancy or lactation. This clonotype was seen repeatedly, ten times or more. Its cognate antigen is unknown.

The origin of this receptor is a man aged 18 to 29 with Graves' hyperthyroidism. The sequencing input was blood. The chain employs TRBV2 and TRBJ2-1; the match to TRBD2 covers 11 bases. In DNA, the CDR3 is TGTGCCAGCAGTAGACTAGCGGGGGAGCAGTTCTTC. Translation gives CASSRLAGEQFF.